Shown below are 25 T cell receptor beta chains from a single sample sequenced in a study of blood T cell repertoires in COVID-19. Clones were sequenced by immunoSEQ multiplex PCR, and TCRdb holds only the in-frame ones, with some missing. The sample holds fewer than 300,000 clones, 85% to 90% seen once. Sequencing was done on a sample of peripheral blood. The receptor source for this set is a woman aged 40-49 years who had recovered from COVID-19.

This clone was recorded only once. The V gene is TRBV5-1, the J gene TRBJ2-5; D possibly corresponds to TRBD1 (6 bases). The CDR3 is 16 amino acids. The V end lost 2 bases, the J end lost 5 bases, and 19 bases lay between the germline ends. Germline values: CDR1 SGHRS, CDR2 YFSETQ. The chain's CDR3 is CASSFSRQAGGETQYF. CDR3 in DNA: TGCGCCAGCAGCTTCTCTCGACAGGCGGGTGGGGAGACCCAGTACTTC.

This clone appeared many times. The chain employs TRBV28 and TRBJ1-5, with D uncertain. This CDR3 has 17 amino acids. CDR1 MDHEN and CDR2 SYDVKM come from the germline V gene. V shed 2 bases and J shed 0 bases, with 14 bases lying between them. The CDR3 here is CASSLRAAAYSNQPQHF. The CDR3 coding sequence is TGTGCCAGCAGTTTACGGGCAGCGGCTTATAGCAATCAGCCCCAGCATTTT.

V and J are TRBV5-6 and TRBJ2-1; maybe TRBD2 (6 bases). This CDR3 is 11 amino acids long. Germline CDR1 SGHDT, CDR2 YYEEEE. V was cut by 6 bases and J by 8 bases, with 9 bases left in between. The DNA for the CDR3 is TGTGCCAGCACCACGGGGGATGAGCAGTTCTTC. Translated: CASTTGDEQFF.

This rearrangement joins TRBV30 to TRBJ1-2; 8 bases agree with TRBD1. CDR1 and CDR2 (germline): GTSNPN, SVGIG (reference sequence). CDR3 length: 15 amino acids. Trimming at V came to 0 bases and at J to 4 bases, leaving 7 bases not matched to a gene. The CDR3 nucleotides read TGTGCCTGGAGTGTACATCGGACAGGGAGCTATGGCTACACCTTC. It is translated as CAWSVHRTGSYGYTF.

The J gene is TRBJ2-2, the V gene TRBV5-6, with TRBD2 identical over 8 bases. Trimming took 4 bases from V and 3 from J; bases not matched to a gene: 8. CDR3 length: 16 amino acids. Per germline, CDR1 SGHDT and CDR2 YYEEEE. CDR3 nucleotide sequence: TGTGCCAGCAGCCGACGAGCGGGGGTACACACCGGGGAGCTGTTTTTT. Its translation is CASSRRAGVHTGELFF.

This chain connects TRBV18 to TRBJ2-2; TRBD1 might be the D (5 bases). CDR1 and CDR2 (germline): KGHSH, LQKENI. The CDR3 totals 16 residues. V was clipped by 3 bases and J by 3 bases, with 14 bases between them. The CDR3 is CASSPMMGRDTGELFF. CDR3 coding DNA: TGTGCCAGCTCACCCATGATGGGGCGCGACACCGGGGAGCTGTTTTTT.

This clone appeared once. The V and J genes are TRBV2 and TRBJ1-4, with TRBD1 identical over 7 bases. CDR1 SNHLY and CDR2 FYNNEI come from the germline V gene. The CDR3 consists of 13 residues. V shed 9 bases and J 7 bases; nucleotides not matched to a gene: 8. CDR3 coding DNA: TGTGCCAGAACAGGGGAAGCAGGTGAAAAACTGTTTTTT. Translation: CARTGEAGEKLFF.

V usage is TRBV19 and J usage is TRBJ2-7, with 7 bases lining up with TRBD1. V shed 3 bases and J 9 bases; nucleotides not matched to a gene: 5. Germline CDR1 and CDR2: LNHDA and SQIVND (reference sequence). CDR3 length: 12 amino acids. DNA of the CDR3: TGTGCCAGTAGTATGTCCGGGACAGTGCAGTACTTC. It translates to CASSMSGTVQYF.

This rearrangement joins TRBV30 to TRBJ1-3; D not resolved. The V and J ends lost 4 bases and 2 bases respectively, with 6 bases between them. Germline CDR1 and CDR2: GTSNPN and SVGIG (reference sequence). The CDR3 consists of 12 residues. The CDR3 protein is CAWKRPGNTIYF. Written as DNA, the CDR3 is TGTGCCTGGAAGCGCCCTGGAAACACCATATATTTT.

The chain recombines TRBV5-1 with TRBJ2-1; the match to TRBD1 covers 9 bases. This CDR3 contains 14 residues. CDR1 SGHRS and CDR2 YFSETQ come from the germline V gene. V lost 6 bases to trimming and J lost 2 bases; unmatched junction nucleotides: 3. CDR3 DNA sequence: TGCGCCAGCAAGCGGACAGGGGCCTACAATGAGCAGTTCTTC. Protein: CASKRTGAYNEQFF.

The J gene is TRBJ2-1, the V gene TRBV21-1; the table assigns TRBD2, which was not confirmed against the DNA. TRBV21-1 is tagged as a pseudogene. The CDR3 runs 18 residues. In nucleotides, the CDR3 is TGTGCCAGCAGCAAAGTGGATGAGCGGGGGGTCGTATACAATGAGCAGTTCTTC. As protein: CASSKVDERGVVYNEQFF.

V usage is TRBV4-2 and J usage is TRBJ1-2; possibly TRBD1 for D (5 bases). Trimming removed 6 bases at V and 5 bases at J, with 10 bases between. The V gene's germline CDR1 is LGHNA and CDR2 YNFKEQ. The CDR3 totals 12 residues. This CDR3 reads CASRLQGYGYTF. CDR3 DNA: TGTGCCAGCAGACTGCAGGGTTATGGCTACACCTTC.

The rearrangement joins TRBV19 to TRBJ2-1; D gene uncertain. Trimming took off 4 bases at V and 5 bases at J, with 12 bases between the two ends. CDR1 and CDR2 (germline): LNHDA, SQIVND (reference sequence). The CDR3 length is 14 residues. CDR3 in DNA: TGTGCCAGTAGTACGAACTACTTGGACAATGAGCAGTTCTTC. This sequence encodes CASSTNYLDNEQFF. The complete variable domain, with remaining parts taken from reference TRBV19 and TRBJ2-1, reads DGGITQSPKYLFRKEGQNVTLSCEQNLNHDAMYWYRQDPGQGLRLIYYSQIVNDFQKGDIAEGYSVSREKKESFPLTVTSAQKNPTAFYLCASSTNYLDNEQFFGPGTRLTVL.

J is TRBJ2-3 and V is TRBV5-5; perhaps TRBD1 as D (6 bases). Trimming cost V 0 bases and J 3 bases, with 14 bases left between them. Germline assignment: CDR1 SGHKS and CDR2 YYEKEE (reference sequence). There are 16 residues in the CDR3. As DNA, the CDR3 is TGTGCCAGCAGCTTGGTTGGGGGCCCTGTGACAGATACGCAGTATTTT. This codes for CASSLVGGPVTDTQYF. Using reference TRBV5-5 and TRBJ2-3 for the parts outside the CDR3, the full variable domain is DAGVTQSPTHLIKTRGQQVTLRCSPISGHKSVSWYQQVLGQGPQFIFQYYEKEERGRGNFPDRFSARQFPNYSSELNVNALLLGDSALYLCASSLVGGPVTDTQYFGPGTRLTVL.

V and J are TRBV11-2 and TRBJ2-5, with D uncertain. V dropped 0 bases and J dropped 5 bases, with 7 bases sitting between them. CDR3 size: 13 residues. Germline CDR1 SGHAT, CDR2 FQNNGV. This chain's CDR3 is CASSLDPRETQYF. In DNA, the CDR3 is TGTGCCAGCAGCTTAGATCCGAGGGAGACCCAGTACTTC.

This chain connects TRBV6-5 to TRBJ1-6; D perhaps matches TRBD1 (5 bases). This CDR3 is built from 12 residues. Per the germline V gene, CDR1 is MNHEY and CDR2 is SVGAGI. Trimming shortened V by 6 bases and J by 11 bases, and 11 bases separated the two germline ends. CDR3 amino acids: CASRRLGAPLHF. CDR3 nucleotide sequence: TGTGCCAGCAGGCGCTTAGGGGCACCCCTCCACTTT.

J is TRBJ2-5 and V is TRBV7-2, with 9 bases aligning to TRBD1. V lost 5 bases to trimming and J lost 3 bases; unmatched junction nucleotides: 4. This CDR3 contains 14 residues. CDR1 SGHTA and CDR2 FQGNSA come from the germline V gene. The CDR3 DNA reads TGTGCCAGCAGCCCTCGGACAGGGGAAGAGACCCAGTACTTC. It codes for CASSPRTGEETQYF.

The V gene is TRBV12-3 or TRBV12-4, the J gene TRBJ1-1; TRBD1 agrees at 8 bases. The V segment lost 7 bases and the J segment 8 bases; nucleotides outside the gene matches: 6. The CDR3 sequence is 12 residues long. CDR3 DNA: TGTGCCAGCATCCTGACAGGGGCGGAAGCTTTCTTT. Its protein product is CASILTGAEAFF.

The rearrangement uses TRBV2 and TRBJ1-2, with 9 positions matching TRBD1. Germline CDR1 and CDR2: SNHLY and FYNNEI. This CDR3 is 14 amino acids long. The V gene end was trimmed by 7 bases and the J gene end by 7 bases; junction bases not matched to a gene: 10. In nucleotides, the CDR3 is TGTGCCAGCAAGATGGGTGGACAGGGGTTTGGCTACACCTTC. It translates to CASKMGGQGFGYTF.

The CDR3 spells CASSSPQGHQPQHF. CDR3 in DNA: TGTGCCAGTAGCTCCCCCCAGGGCCATCAGCCCCAGCATTTT. The chain links TRBV19 to TRBJ1-5, with D tentatively TRBD1 (5 bases). Germline V gene data show CDR1 as LNHDA and CDR2 as SQIVND (reference sequence). Trimming cost V 6 bases and J 5 bases, with 14 bases left between them. This CDR3 contains 14 residues.

This chain uses TRBV6-5 with TRBJ1-4; the D gene is possibly TRBD1 (5 bases). Trimming removed 0 bases from V and 7 bases from J, with 15 bases in between. Germline V gene lookup returns CDR1 MNHEY and CDR2 SVGAGI. The CDR3 spans 16 residues. CDR3 sequence: CASSYSSLGGSEKLFF. CDR3 DNA: TGTGCCAGCAGTTACTCATCCCTGGGGGGTAGTGAAAAACTGTTTTTT.

The gene calls are TRBV9 and TRBJ1-2, with D perhaps TRBD1 (5 bases). The CDR3 has 19 residues. V lost 4 bases and J lost 3, with 28 bases in between. CDR1 is SGDLS, CDR2 YYNGEE, per germline. Here the CDR3 DNA reads TGTGCCAGCAGCACACCCTCTGGGGGGACCTCGAGTGGGTACTATGGCTACACCTTC. This codes for CASSTPSGGTSSGYYGYTF.

V is TRBV18 and J is TRBJ2-1, with TRBD1 matching 9 bases. This CDR3 is built from 14 residues. With V trimmed by 8 bases and J by 7 bases, 9 bases remained unmatched. The germline V gene encodes CDR1 KGHSH and CDR2 LQKENI. As DNA, the CDR3 is TGTGCCAGCCACTCCCGGACAGGGGAGAATGAGCAGTTCTTC. Its protein is CASHSRTGENEQFF.

V is TRBV7-2 and J is TRBJ1-2; the D is unclear. The CDR3 spans 14 residues. The V gene lost 2 bases and the J gene lost 8 bases, with 15 bases spanning the gap. Germline V gene lookup returns CDR1 SGHTA and CDR2 FQGNSA. CDR3 loop: CASSLRSGAEGYTF. The CDR3 bases are TGTGCCAGCAGCTTACGGTCGGGTGCGGAGGGCTACACCTTC.

The chain joins TRBV19 to TRBJ2-7; 9 bases are shared with TRBD1. In germline, CDR1 is LNHDA, CDR2 SQIVND (reference sequence). V shed 3 bases, J shed 1 base, and the junction held 4 bases outside the gene matches. CDR3 length: 15 amino acids. CDR3 nucleotides: TGTGCCAGTAGTATCACCGGGACAGGGTCCTACGAGCAGTACTTC. Protein product: CASSITGTGSYEQYF.